These 24 T cell receptor beta chains share one sample of origin, sequenced in a study of CD8 T cells in ankylosing spondylitis. TCRdb fed the 5' RACE reads into MiXCR, producing one record per CDR3 protein. The sample has over 200,000 distinct CDR3 sequences; over 9.5% are singletons. The sample taken for sequencing was blood, either unsorted or a sorted T cell fraction (not recorded which). All receptors derive from a male donor with ankylosing spondylitis or in good health (not recorded which).

There are many counts of this clonotype. The chain has TRBV5-1 and TRBJ2-1; 9 nucleotides agree with TRBD1. CDR1 SGHRS and CDR2 YFSETQ come from the germline V gene. After removal of 2 bases from V and 5 bases from J, the junction contained 8 bases not matched to a gene. The CDR3 consists of 16 residues. The CDR3 loop is CASSLEGQGSNNEQFF. For the CDR3, the DNA is TGCGCCAGCAGCTTAGAGGGACAGGGTTCCAACAATGAGCAGTTCTTC.

This clonotype was recorded at least ten times. This rearrangement joins TRBV24-1 to TRBJ1-5; tentatively, D is TRBD1 (5 bases). V dropped 0 bases and J dropped 4 bases, with 9 bases sitting between them. This CDR3 region has 15 residues. Germline assignment: CDR1 KGHDR and CDR2 SFDVKD. Here the CDR3 reads CATSDLSGLNQPQHF. The DNA for the CDR3 is TGTGCCACCAGTGATTTGTCAGGGCTAAATCAGCCCCAGCATTTT.

Here the CDR3 DNA reads TGTGCCAGCAGTCCCCCCCAGACAAGCTATGGCTACACCTTC. Protein sequence: CASSPPQTSYGYTF. The chain joins TRBV6-1 to TRBJ1-2; D is ambiguous. The CDR3 length is 14 residues. Between the trimmed V and J ends, which lost 5 bases and 4 bases, there was a span of 14 bases. From germline, CDR1 is MNHNS and CDR2 SASEGT.

In this sample, this clonotype turned up many times. The chain couples TRBV5-6 to TRBJ1-1, with D hard to call. Trimming shortened V by 4 bases and J by 3 bases, and 10 bases separated the two germline ends. The CDR3 sequence is 13 residues long. The germline CDR1 and CDR2 sequences are SGHDT and YYEEEE. CDR3 coding DNA: TGTGCCAGCAGCGGAGATGCTGACACTGAAGCTTTCTTT. It encodes CASSGDADTEAFF.

This clonotype was detected a few times. The chain is built from TRBV9 and TRBJ1-2; D call uncertain. Trimming took 0 bases from V and 4 from J, leaving 10 bases between them. Germline CDR1 and CDR2: SGDLS and YYNGEE. CDR3 length: 14 amino acids. The CDR3 DNA sequence: TGTGCCAGCAGCGTAGAGGTAGTTCCCTATGGCTACACCTTC. Amino acids: CASSVEVVPYGYTF.

This clonotype turned up a few times. V usage is TRBV27 and J usage is TRBJ2-5, with TRBD1 identical over 7 bases. Germline assignment: CDR1 MNHEY and CDR2 SMNVEV (reference sequence). V trimming: 5 bases; J trimming: 2 bases; junction bases outside the gene matches: 8. The CDR3 contains 15 residues. The chain's CDR3 is CASSPQGQSQETQYF. The DNA for the CDR3 is TGTGCCAGCAGTCCCCAGGGACAGTCTCAAGAGACCCAGTACTTC.

This clonotype showed up just a few times. The chain links TRBV7-3 to TRBJ2-1; possible D gene TRBD1, 7 bases. V shed 5 bases and J shed 8 bases, with 25 bases lying between them. This CDR3 has 17 amino acids. Germline assignment: CDR1 SGHTA and CDR2 FQGTGA. The CDR3 sequence: CASSPYRGDSSGDEQFF. CDR3 DNA: TGTGCCAGCAGCCCGTACCGAGGGGACAGTTCGGGGGATGAGCAGTTCTTC.

This clonotype was seen many times. This chain uses TRBV7-2 with TRBJ1-4; 7 bases are shared with TRBD1. There are 15 residues in the CDR3. Germline V gene sequence: CDR1 SGHTA, CDR2 FQGNSA. J was trimmed by 7 bases and V by 5 bases; bases with no gene match: 10. The CDR3, as DNA: TGTGCCAGCAGCCCGAACCCAGGGGGAGCTGAAAAACTGTTTTTT. Residues: CASSPNPGGAEKLFF.

The V gene is TRBV6-5, the J gene TRBJ2-3; the match to TRBD1 covers 7 bases. Germline CDR1 reads MNHEY; CDR2 reads SVGAGI. With 6 bases clipped from V and 0 bases from J, the junction kept 6 bases outside the gene matches. The CDR3 consists of 15 residues. CDR3 sequence reads: CASRRDSLSTDTQYF. The CDR3 bases are TGTGCCAGCAGGAGGGACAGCCTTAGCACAGATACGCAGTATTTT.

This chain uses TRBV6-5 with TRBJ1-5; D unclear. From germline, CDR1 is MNHEY and CDR2 SVGAGI. The CDR3 spans 15 residues. V lost 2 bases, J lost 0 bases, and 8 bases lay in between. CDR3 amino acids: CASSYGVPSNQPQHF. The CDR3 DNA sequence: TGTGCCAGCAGTTACGGCGTACCTAGCAATCAGCCCCAGCATTTT.

The table lists this clonotype with many counts. V and J are TRBV5-1 and TRBJ1-1; 8 nucleotides agree with TRBD1. The CDR3 is 13 residues long. Germline CDR1 SGHRS, CDR2 YFSETQ. With 5 bases clipped from V and 5 bases from J, the junction kept 5 bases outside the gene matches. CDR3 protein: CASREQGGTEAFF. CDR3 in DNA: TGCGCCAGCAGGGAACAGGGGGGGACTGAAGCTTTCTTT.

This clonotype was seen repeatedly, ten times or more. J is TRBJ1-5 and V is TRBV28; no firm D call. Germline-derived CDR1 and CDR2 are MDHEN and SYDVKM. Between the trimmed V and J ends, which lost 3 bases and 4 bases, there was a span of 16 bases. The CDR3 covers 16 residues. The CDR3 reads CASSLYPGPLNQPQHF. The CDR3 coding sequence is TGTGCCAGCAGTTTGTATCCGGGCCCCCTTAATCAGCCCCAGCATTTT.

This chain connects TRBV5-1 to TRBJ2-5, with D tentatively TRBD2 (6 bases). Per the germline V gene, CDR1 is SGHRS and CDR2 is YFSETQ. Deletions cut 2 bases from V and 5 bases from J, with 19 bases between. The CDR3 length is 16 residues. CDR3 nucleotides: TGCGCCAGCAGCTTTGGTGGTGGTCTGGAGGGCGAGACCCAGTACTTC. Its protein is CASSFGGGLEGETQYF.

This clonotype was detected many times. The rearrangement links TRBV6-1 to TRBJ1-2, with D perhaps TRBD1 (5 bases). This CDR3 spans 16 amino acids. Germline values: CDR1 MNHNS, CDR2 SASEGT. V dropped 8 bases and J dropped 0 bases, with 19 bases sitting between them. The DNA for the CDR3 is TGTGCCAGCGGGCGTCGGGGCCTTACCGCTAACTATGGCTACACCTTC. The encoded protein is CASGRRGLTANYGYTF.

This clonotype was detected only a few times. The genes are TRBV7-2 and TRBJ1-4; maybe TRBD1 (5 bases). Per germline, CDR1 SGHTA and CDR2 FQGNSA. V lost 5 bases to trimming and J lost 6 bases, with 10 bases between them. This CDR3 has 13 amino acids. The CDR3 sequence is CASSASGHEKLFF. CDR3 in DNA: TGTGCCAGCAGCGCGTCGGGACATGAAAAACTGTTTTTT.

This clonotype was counted at least ten times. The chain uses TRBV3-1 and TRBJ2-3, with D possibly being TRBD2 (5 bases). V was pared by 2 bases and J by 0 bases, with 12 bases between. Germline V gives CDR1 LGHDT, CDR2 YNNKEL (reference sequence). The CDR3 has 16 amino acids. The DNA of the CDR3 is TGTGCCAGCAGCCAAAATAGCGAGTGGAGCACAGATACGCAGTATTTT. Protein product: CASSQNSEWSTDTQYF.

This clonotype was detected many times. This chain uses TRBV6-1 with TRBJ1-2, with no clear D. The CDR3 totals 12 residues. Germline V gene lookup returns CDR1 MNHNS and CDR2 SASEGT. Trimming shortened V by 2 bases and J by 5 bases, and 6 bases separated the two germline ends. CDR3 loop: CASSESRYGYTF. CDR3 coding DNA: TGTGCCAGCAGTGAATCAAGATATGGCTACACCTTC.

This clonotype was seen at least ten times. The V call is TRBV5-1, the J call TRBJ2-2, with D possibly being TRBD1 or TRBD2 (5 bases each). The CDR3 is 15 amino acids. Germline CDR1 reads SGHRS; CDR2 reads YFSETQ. Trimming left V 0 bases short and J 0 bases short, with 6 bases between. CDR3: CASSLGDPNTGELFF. In nucleotides, the CDR3 is TGCGCCAGCAGCTTGGGGGACCCGAACACCGGGGAGCTGTTTTTT.

The sample holds a few counts of this clonotype. The rearrangement uses TRBV12-3 or TRBV12-4 and TRBJ1-3, with unresolved D. The CDR3 loop spans 13 amino acids. V lost 4 bases and J lost 1, with 5 bases in between. Written as DNA, the CDR3 is TGTGCCAGCAGTTGGGGTTCTGGAAACACCATATATTTT. Its protein product is CASSWGSGNTIYF.

Ten or more counts support this clonotype. This sequence joins TRBV10-3 and TRBJ2-3; 14 bases fit TRBD2. The germline CDR1 and CDR2 sequences are ENHRY and SYGVKD. This CDR3 is 15 amino acids long. Losses at the gene ends were 10 bases for V and 2 bases for J; bases not matched to a gene: 5. The CDR3 DNA is TGTGCCACGACTAGCGGGGGGGAACCCACAGATACGCAGTATTTT. The encoded protein is CATTSGGEPTDTQYF.

At least ten counts were recorded for this clonotype. The chain joins TRBV20-1 to TRBJ2-1, with D perhaps matching TRBD1 (6 bases). Trimming took off 3 bases at V and 5 bases at J, with 17 bases between the two ends. The CDR3 runs to 15 residues. Germline V lookup: CDR1 DFQATT, CDR2 SNEGSKA (reference sequence). CDR3 in DNA: TGCAGTGCTAGGCGCGCGGCAGGGGATGACAATGAGCAGTTCTTC. This translates into CSARRAAGDDNEQFF.

There are a few counts of this clonotype. The chain joins TRBV4-2 to TRBJ1-2; D is possibly TRBD1 (5 bases). Germline V gene lookup returns CDR1 LGHNA and CDR2 YNFKEQ. Trimming removed 4 bases at V and 8 bases at J, with 11 bases between. The CDR3 has 12 residues. The CDR3 DNA reads as TGTGCCAGCAGCCCCGGGGGTAACGGCTACACCTTC. As protein: CASSPGGNGYTF.

The chain couples TRBV7-8 to TRBJ1-1, with D tentatively TRBD1 (5 bases). Per the germline V gene, CDR1 is SGHVS and CDR2 is FQNEAQ. There are 15 residues in the CDR3. V shed 2 bases and J shed 1 base, with 11 bases lying between them. CDR3 nucleotide sequence: TGTGCCAGCAGCTTATTCCAGGGCAGGAACACTGAAGCTTTCTTT. Protein sequence: CASSLFQGRNTEAFF.

The J gene is TRBJ2-1, the V gene TRBV7-3; 11 bases agree with TRBD2. Germline V gene data show CDR1 as SGHTA and CDR2 as FQGTGA. Losses at the gene ends were 0 bases for V and 3 bases for J; bases not matched to a gene: 4. This CDR3 is 17 amino acids long. Written as DNA, the CDR3 is TGTGCCAGCAGCTTAACCCCGGGACTAGCGGTCTACAATGAGCAGTTCTTC. Translation gives CASSLTPGLAVYNEQFF.